The 13 T cell receptor beta chains in this list originate from one sample, sequenced in a study of cytomegalovirus exposure and HLA in healthy donors. PCR employed 60 Vbeta and 13 Jbeta primers. The assay was immunoSEQ multiplex PCR, and TCRdb's table has in-frame clones only and misses some. Of nearly 110,000 clones in the sample, 65% to 85% are singletons; the top ten hold approximately 2%. The specimen was PBMCs. Receptors originate from a man between 25 and 39 years old in good health and CMV-seronegative.

The chain links TRBV25-1 to TRBJ2-2; 7 nucleotides agree with TRBD1. The germline V gene has CDR1 MGHDK and CDR2 SYGVNS. V shed 3 bases and J 1 base; nucleotides not matched to a gene: 11. The CDR3 has 18 amino acids. Here the CDR3 DNA reads TGTGCCAGCAGTGACACCAGGTTGGGACAGCAGAACACCGGGGAGCTGTTTTTT. This encodes CASSDTRLGQQNTGELFF.

This clone was observed a handful of times. The rearrangement links TRBV6-1 to TRBJ1-5; the match to TRBD1 covers 8 bases. The CDR3 has 17 residues. V dropped 1 base and J dropped 2; count of bases not matched to a gene: 7. The germline CDR1 and CDR2 sequences are MNHNS and SASEGT. For the CDR3, the DNA is TGTGCCAGCAGTGAAGATCCAGGGGGCTTGGGCAATCAGCCCCAGCATTTT. Its translation is CASSEDPGGLGNQPQHF.

V usage is TRBV25-1 and J usage is TRBJ2-1; D may be TRBD1 (6 bases). The CDR3 is 14 residues long. V was trimmed by 7 bases and J by 8 bases, leaving 18 bases between them. Germline assignment: CDR1 MGHDK and CDR2 SYGVNS. CDR3 in amino acids: CASTGHSFRDEQFF. CDR3 DNA: TGTGCCAGCACGGGACACAGTTTTCGCGATGAGCAGTTCTTC.

The V gene is TRBV6-1, the J gene TRBJ2-3, with D tentatively TRBD2 (7 bases). The CDR3 has 15 residues. The germline V gene has CDR1 MNHNS and CDR2 SASEGT. V shed 2 bases and J shed 5 bases, with 14 bases lying between them. Written as DNA, the CDR3 is TGTGCCAGCAGTGAATCACGGGGAGGGGGAGATACGCAGTATTTT. It translates to CASSESRGGGDTQYF.

The chain couples TRBV27 to TRBJ1-5; a possible D gene is TRBD1 (5 bases). Germline V gene lookup returns CDR1 MNHEY and CDR2 SMNVEV (reference sequence). The CDR3 has 13 amino acids. Trimming cost V 6 bases and J 7 bases, with 13 bases left between them. DNA of the CDR3: TGTGCCAGCAGCTCCCGGGAGGGGCAGCCCCAGCATTTT. Amino acid sequence: CASSSREGQPQHF.

V and J are TRBV6-5 and TRBJ2-7, with D perhaps TRBD2 (6 bases). Trimming left V 6 bases short and J 5 bases short, with 17 bases between. Germline CDR1 MNHEY, CDR2 SVGAGI. The CDR3 is made up of 14 amino acids. The CDR3 sequence is CASSPGTDDNEQYF. DNA for the CDR3: TGTGCCAGCAGCCCCGGGACTGACGATAACGAGCAGTACTTC.

CDR3 in DNA: TGTGCCAGCAGCTTCATCCCGGAGGCAATCAGGAATGAGCAGTTCTTC. It specifies CASSFIPEAIRNEQFF. The V and J genes are TRBV5-4 and TRBJ2-1; TRBD2 is a possible D gene (5 bases). Per germline, CDR1 SGHNT and CDR2 YYREEE (reference sequence). This CDR3 has 16 amino acids. The V end lost 2 bases, the J end lost 7 bases, and 19 bases lay between the germline ends.

V usage is TRBV10-2 and J usage is TRBJ1-3; D is uncertain. CDR1 and CDR2 from the germline V gene are WSHSY and SAAADI. The germline V and J ends were trimmed by 5 bases and 0 bases, with 11 bases remaining between them. CDR3 length equals 15 residues. CDR3 DNA: TGCGCCAGCAGTCCACAGCCGAGCTCTGGAAACACCATATATTTT. Translation gives CASSPQPSSGNTIYF.

This chain connects TRBV5-6 to TRBJ1-5; tentative D call: TRBD1 (5 bases). V was clipped by 0 bases and J by 7 bases, with 11 bases between them. From germline, CDR1 is SGHDT and CDR2 YYEEEE. The CDR3 length is 14 residues. In DNA form, the CDR3 reads TGTGCCAGCAGCTTGGGCAGGGCCCGACAGCCCCAGCATTTT. This encodes CASSLGRARQPQHF.

The CDR3 loop is CASSYETGASSPLHF. In DNA, the CDR3 is TGTGCCAGCAGTTACGAGACAGGGGCCTCCTCACCCCTCCACTTT. V gene TRBV6-5 combines with J gene TRBJ1-6; 8 positions match TRBD1. The CDR3 runs 15 residues. The ends lost 2 bases at V and 10 bases at J; junction bases unmatched: 7. Germline V gene lookup returns CDR1 MNHEY and CDR2 SVGAGI.

J is TRBJ2-3 and V is TRBV10-2, with 7 bases matching TRBD2. Per germline, CDR1 WSHSY and CDR2 SAAADI. After removal of 7 bases from V and 2 bases from J, the junction contained 6 bases not matched to a gene. The length of the CDR3 is 14 residues. Here the CDR3 DNA reads TGCGCCAGCAAACGAAGCGGGACCACAGATACGCAGTATTTT. This gives the protein CASKRSGTTDTQYF.

This clone was picked up many times. The rearrangement links TRBV19 to TRBJ1-5, with TRBD1 identical over 8 bases. This CDR3 has 13 amino acids. Germline V gene sequence: CDR1 LNHDA, CDR2 SQIVND (reference sequence). V shed 4 bases, J shed 9 bases, and the junction held 5 bases outside the gene matches. The CDR3 DNA is TGTGCCAGTAGTACTTCGACAGGGGTGCCCCAGCATTTT. It yields the protein CASSTSTGVPQHF.

The rearrangement joins TRBV7-9 to TRBJ2-7; a weak D match, TRBD1 (5 bases). The germline V gene has CDR1 SEHNR and CDR2 FQNEAQ (reference sequence). The CDR3 has 13 residues. V was pared by 5 bases and J by 7 bases, with 15 bases between. CDR3 nucleotides: TGTGCCAGCAGCCTCTCAGGGTTAGGAGAGCAGTACTTC. Its translation is CASSLSGLGEQYF.